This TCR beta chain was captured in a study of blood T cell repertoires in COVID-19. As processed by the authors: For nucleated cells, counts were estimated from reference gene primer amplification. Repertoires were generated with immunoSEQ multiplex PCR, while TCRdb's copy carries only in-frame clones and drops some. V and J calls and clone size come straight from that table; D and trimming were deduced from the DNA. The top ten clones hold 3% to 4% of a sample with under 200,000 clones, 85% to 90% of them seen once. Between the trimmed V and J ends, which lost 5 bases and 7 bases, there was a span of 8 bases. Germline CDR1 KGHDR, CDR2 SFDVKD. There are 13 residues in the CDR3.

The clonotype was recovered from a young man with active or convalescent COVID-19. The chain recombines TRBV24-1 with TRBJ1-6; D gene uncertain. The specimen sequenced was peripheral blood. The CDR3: CATSAGYNSPLHF. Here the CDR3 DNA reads TGTGCCACCAGTGCGGGGTACAATTCACCCCTCCACTTT.